This passage covers 30 T cell receptor beta chains from one sample sequenced in a study of Ad26.COV2.S vaccination and SARS-CoV-2 variants. Treatment noted: around 19 received Ad26.COV2.S at low or high dose, single or two shots; about 5 received placebo; per-sample allocation not given. Samples came from day 63 after the first vaccine or placebo injection. TCRdb's table, derived via immunoSEQ multiplex PCR, lists solely in-frame clones and lacks some. Here the sample spans 240,000 or so clones, over 75% being singletons. The sample consisted of peripheral blood, taken in a trial of Ad26.COV2.S vaccine versus placebo. The source is a person between 18 and 65 years old who received the Ad26.COV2.S COVID-19 vaccine or a placebo.

The gene calls are TRBV5-4 and TRBJ1-1; D not certain. Germline V gene sequence: CDR1 SGHNT, CDR2 YYREEE (reference sequence). This CDR3 has 14 residues. Trimming pared 4 bases from V and 5 bases from J, leaving 15 bases between. CDR3: CASSPPGRQTEAFF. In nucleotides, the CDR3 is TGTGCCAGCAGCCCCCCCGGTCGGCAGACTGAAGCTTTCTTT.

This clone was counted once. The chain joins TRBV27 to TRBJ2-7; D is perhaps TRBD1 or TRBD2 (5 bases each). CDR1 is MNHEY and CDR2 is SMNVEV in the germline V gene (reference sequence). This CDR3 contains 13 residues. V was trimmed by 7 bases and J by 2 bases, leaving 12 bases between them. The CDR3 loop is CASTRGLAYEQYF. As DNA, the CDR3 is TGTGCCAGCACGAGGGGTCTAGCCTACGAGCAGTACTTC.

The rearrangement links TRBV9 to TRBJ1-5; no firm D call. This CDR3 is built from 15 residues. V lost 0 bases and J lost 5, with 12 bases in between. The germline V gene has CDR1 SGDLS and CDR2 YYNGEE. For the CDR3, the DNA is TGTGCCAGCAGCGTAGGGGTGGAGAGACATCAGCCCCAGCATTTT. Protein sequence: CASSVGVERHQPQHF.

The chain employs TRBV7-2 and TRBJ2-2; 14 bases are shared with TRBD2. The V gene's germline CDR1 is SGHTA and CDR2 FQGNSA. The V and J ends lost 4 bases and 5 bases, in that order; junction bases with no gene match: 3. The CDR3 spans 16 residues. Here the CDR3 reads CASSSRTSGRTGELFF. The CDR3 DNA sequence: TGTGCCAGCAGCTCCCGGACTAGCGGGAGGACCGGGGAGCTGTTTTTT.

CDR3: CASSLSGLAGFSYEQYF. The CDR3 DNA reads TGTGCCAGCAGTTTATCGGGATTAGCGGGGTTCTCCTACGAGCAGTACTTC. This chain joins TRBV27 and TRBJ2-7; 8 nucleotides match TRBD2. This CDR3 spans 17 amino acids. V gave up 0 bases and J gave up 0 bases; unmatched junction bases: 7. Looked up from germline, CDR1 is MNHEY and CDR2 is SMNVEV (reference sequence).

V usage is TRBV6-6 and J usage is TRBJ1-4; D remains ambiguous. V was shortened by 0 bases and J by 3 bases, with 8 bases between the two germline ends. Per germline, CDR1 MNHNY and CDR2 SVGAGI (reference sequence). The CDR3 has 15 amino acids. In nucleotides, the CDR3 is TGTGCCAGCAGTTACTCGAACGGCCCTAATGAAAAACTGTTTTTT. Amino acid sequence: CASSYSNGPNEKLFF.

The chain couples TRBV3-1 (or the pseudogene TRBV3-2) to TRBJ2-1; D perhaps matches TRBD2 (5 bases). V shed 1 base and J shed 12 bases, with 7 bases lying between them. The CDR3 has 11 amino acids. CDR1 and CDR2 from the germline V gene are LGHDT and YNNKEL (reference sequence). CDR3 residues: CASSQGRWQFF. The CDR3 bases are TGTGCCAGCAGCCAAGGGAGGTGGCAGTTCTTC.

The chain uses TRBV11-2 and TRBJ1-2, with a possible D match to TRBD1 (5 bases). The CDR3 length is 12 residues. The V end was cut by 5 bases, the J end by 4 bases, with 8 bases between. Germline CDR1 and CDR2: SGHAT and FQNNGV. The CDR3 DNA reads TGTGCCAGCAGCCCAGGGAGCTATGGCTACACCTTC. Translating it yields CASSPGSYGYTF.

The genes are TRBV5-1 and TRBJ2-3; 7 bases map to TRBD2. J lost 4 bases, V lost 4 bases, and 6 bases had no gene match. Germline CDR1 reads SGHRS; CDR2 reads YFSETQ. The CDR3 runs 14 residues. CDR3 coding DNA: TGCGCCAGCAGCCTCGGGGGGTCCGCAGATACGCAGTATTTT. Translation gives CASSLGGSADTQYF.

The chain uses TRBV9 and TRBJ2-1, with D possibly TRBD2 on 6 matching bases. The V end lost 1 base, the J end lost 1 base, and 9 bases lay between the germline ends. The CDR3 loop spans 15 amino acids. Per the germline V gene, CDR1 is SGDLS and CDR2 is YYNGEE. The CDR3 region has the DNA TGTGCCAGCAGCGTATCAGGGAGGTCCTACAATGAGCAGTTCTTC. Translated, it gives CASSVSGRSYNEQFF.

The chain has TRBV30 and TRBJ2-7; D is uncertain. This CDR3 has 14 amino acids. V was shortened by 0 bases and J by 6 bases, with 15 bases between the two germline ends. Germline CDR1 GTSNPN, CDR2 SVGIG (reference sequence). CDR3 nucleotide sequence: TGTGCCTGGAGTGTTTTGACGGTTGTTGGCGAGCAGTACTTC. Amino acids: CAWSVLTVVGEQYF. Together with reference TRBV30 and TRBJ2-7, the CDR3 gives the full variable domain: SQTIHQWPATLVQPVGSPLSLECTVEGTSNPNLYWYRQAAGRGLQLLFYSVGIGQISSEVPQNLSASRPQDRQFILSSKKLLLSDSGFYLCAWSVLTVVGEQYFGPGTRLTVT.

The rearrangement joins TRBV29-1 to TRBJ2-3, with 11 bases matching TRBD2. The CDR3 length is 14 residues. From germline, CDR1 is SQVTM and CDR2 ANQGSEA. The V gene end was trimmed by 4 bases and the J gene end by 2 bases; junction bases not matched to a gene: 2. CDR3 amino acids: CSVGTSGLTDTQYF. CDR3 nucleotide sequence: TGCAGCGTTGGGACTAGCGGGCTCACAGATACGCAGTATTTT.

The rearrangement uses TRBV7-8 and TRBJ2-1, with 13 nucleotides matching TRBD2. The trim removed 5 bases at V and 6 bases at J, leaving 4 bases unmatched. CDR3 length equals 15 residues. The germline V gene has CDR1 SGHVS and CDR2 FQNEAQ. The chain's CDR3 is CASSLGLAGINEQFF. CDR3 in DNA: TGTGCCAGCAGCCTGGGACTAGCGGGGATCAATGAGCAGTTCTTC.

The rearrangement links TRBV3-1 (or the pseudogene TRBV3-2) to TRBJ2-5; 8 bases are shared with TRBD2. V trimming: 4 bases; J trimming: 3 bases; junction bases outside the gene matches: 7. This CDR3 has 15 residues. From germline, CDR1 is LGHDT and CDR2 YNNKEL (reference sequence). The chain's CDR3 is CASSRGGPSKETQYF. The CDR3 DNA reads TGTGCCAGCAGCCGCGGGGGGCCCTCTAAAGAGACCCAGTACTTC.

This clone was seen once. The chain has TRBV7-9 and TRBJ2-1; D is perhaps TRBD1 or TRBD2 (6 bases each). Germline V lookup: CDR1 SEHNR, CDR2 FQNEAQ (reference sequence). Trimming cost V 2 bases and J 7 bases, with 21 bases left between them. This CDR3 spans 17 amino acids. For the CDR3, the DNA is TGTGCCAGCAGCTTATCTTCCTTCGGGGGCCTTGGGAATGAGCAGTTCTTC. This encodes CASSLSSFGGLGNEQFF.

The V call is TRBV3-1 (or the pseudogene TRBV3-2), the J call TRBJ2-5, with 12 bases identical to TRBD2. The CDR3 has 17 residues. Germline CDR1 reads LGHDT; CDR2 reads YNNKEL (reference sequence). The trim removed 3 bases at V and 1 base at J, leaving 6 bases unmatched. DNA of the CDR3: TGTGCCAGCAGCCAGACTAGCGGGAGAGTAAGCCAAGAGACCCAGTACTTC. Encoded protein: CASSQTSGRVSQETQYF.

This chain links TRBV9 with TRBJ1-4; D unresolved. Germline V gene data show CDR1 as SGDLS and CDR2 as YYNGEE. The length of the CDR3 is 15 residues. V gave up 4 bases and J gave up 4 bases, with 14 bases separating them. CDR3 sequence (DNA): TGTGCCAGCAGCCTCGGGCCGCGCGATAATGAAAAACTGTTTTTT. Translating it yields CASSLGPRDNEKLFF.

CDR3 bases: TGTGCCAGCAGTTTAGAGGCCGCCTACAATGAGCAGTTCTTC. It yields the protein CASSLEAAYNEQFF. The V call is TRBV28, the J call TRBJ2-1; no clear D gene. The CDR3 runs to 14 residues. In germline, CDR1 is MDHEN, CDR2 SYDVKM. V was pared by 2 bases and J by 2 bases, with 7 bases between.

The V gene is TRBV15, the J gene TRBJ1-5; no clear D. V was clipped by 5 bases and J by 5 bases, with 7 bases between them. The CDR3 totals 12 residues. CDR1 is LNHNV, CDR2 YYDKDF, per germline (reference sequence). DNA of the CDR3: TGTGCCACCAGCCGGTGGGATCAGCCCCAGCATTTT. As protein: CATSRWDQPQHF.

The chain has TRBV6-5 and TRBJ2-2; D is undetermined. The CDR3 contains 16 residues. V was clipped by 1 base and J by 2 bases, with 11 bases between them. CDR1 and CDR2 (germline): MNHEY, SVGAGI. CDR3 amino acids: CASSYWVDLNTGELFF. The CDR3 coding sequence is TGTGCCAGCAGTTACTGGGTGGACCTAAACACCGGGGAGCTGTTTTTT.

The rearrangement uses TRBV7-3 and TRBJ2-3; perhaps TRBD2 as D (5 bases). The V gene lost 1 base and the J gene lost 5 bases, with 7 bases spanning the gap. Germline CDR1 reads SGHTA; CDR2 reads FQGTGA. This CDR3 is 13 amino acids long. CDR3 amino acids: CASSLREGDTQYF. CDR3 sequence (DNA): TGTGCCAGCAGCTTAAGAGAGGGAGATACGCAGTATTTT.

The J gene is TRBJ2-3, the V gene TRBV7-9, with unresolved D. With 1 base removed from V and 9 bases from J, the gap between germline ends came to 14 bases. Germline V CDR1 and CDR2: SEHNR, FQNEAQ (reference sequence). This CDR3 has 14 residues. The CDR3, as DNA: TGTGCCAGCAGCTTAGTAGGCAGTGGAGAAACGCAGTATTTT. Its protein is CASSLVGSGETQYF.

CDR3 DNA sequence: TGTGCCAGCAGCGTAGAGGGGTATCTCCATGGCTACACCTTC. It specifies CASSVEGYLHGYTF. The chain carries TRBV9 and TRBJ1-2; maybe TRBD1 (5 bases). From germline, CDR1 is SGDLS and CDR2 YYNGEE. V was shortened by 0 bases and J by 6 bases, with 12 bases between the two germline ends. The CDR3 is 14 residues long.

This chain uses TRBV7-3 with TRBJ2-3; D call uncertain. Germline V gene sequence: CDR1 SGHTA, CDR2 FQGTGA. V lost 8 bases and J 2 bases, leaving 17 bases between the germline ends. The CDR3 runs to 15 residues. The CDR3 region has the DNA TGTGCCAGCGCGATGGGTGGGCTGACCACAGATACGCAGTATTTT. As protein: CASAMGGLTTDTQYF.

This sequence joins TRBV19 and TRBJ1-4, with D unresolved. This CDR3 contains 14 residues. V lost 4 bases and J 4 bases, leaving 10 bases between the germline ends. Germline values: CDR1 LNHDA, CDR2 SQIVND (reference sequence). The CDR3 coding sequence is TGTGCCAGTAGTACCCTCAGCCGTAATGAAAAACTGTTTTTT. Its translation: CASSTLSRNEKLFF.

The chain has TRBV30 and TRBJ1-2; D remains unclear. The CDR3 loop spans 13 amino acids. Per the germline V gene, CDR1 is GTSNPN and CDR2 is SVGIG (reference sequence). The ends were cut back, 8 bases at V and 6 bases at J, with 19 bases in the middle. CDR3 in DNA: TGTGCCCGATCCCACTTAGGTTTACATGGCTACACCTTC. This gives the protein CARSHLGLHGYTF.

V is TRBV2 and J is TRBJ2-7; the D is unclear. The CDR3 consists of 13 residues. V was cut by 4 bases and J by 2 bases, with 9 bases left in between. The germline CDR1 and CDR2 sequences are SNHLY and FYNNEI. The CDR3 sequence: CASSAGPTYEQYF. The CDR3 DNA sequence: TGTGCCAGCAGTGCCGGGCCAACCTACGAGCAGTACTTC.

V and J are TRBV7-9 and TRBJ2-5; 8 bases agree with TRBD1. Germline CDR1 reads SEHNR; CDR2 reads FQNEAQ (reference sequence). The CDR3 has 14 residues. With 4 bases clipped from V and 4 bases from J, the junction kept 5 bases outside the gene matches. The CDR3 bases are TGTGCCAGCAGCTATAACCAGGGGGCAGAGACCCAGTACTTC. Its protein product is CASSYNQGAETQYF.

The chain uses TRBV7-2 and TRBJ1-2, with 9 nucleotides matching TRBD1. Germline assignment: CDR1 SGHTA and CDR2 FQGNSA. V was pared by 5 bases and J by 8 bases, with 21 bases of the junction left unmatched. The CDR3 has 18 residues. The CDR3 nucleotides read TGTGCCAGCAGCCGTATATACGGACAGGGGAGAATCTATGGAGGCTACACCTTC. It codes for CASSRIYGQGRIYGGYTF.

The CDR3 DNA reads as TGTGCCAGTAGTATCCCTGTTGTCGGACGTTATAGCAATCAGCCCCAGCATTTT. This translates into CASSIPVVGRYSNQPQHF. The chain recombines TRBV19 with TRBJ1-5; D gene uncertain. V lost 3 bases, J lost 0 bases, and 18 bases lay in between. Germline CDR1 reads LNHDA; CDR2 reads SQIVND (reference sequence). CDR3 length equals 18 residues.